These T cell receptor beta chains were read from a single sample in a study of T cells in localized non-small cell lung cancer. Method: immunoSEQ multiplex PCR; TCRdb's copy keeps in-frame clones and lacks some. Of roughly 25,000 clones in the sample, 75% to 90% were seen once. Sequenced material: peripheral blood, taken before any cancer treatment. The origin of the receptors is a male donor at least 60 years old with stage II squamous cell lung carcinoma. The CDR3 runs from the conserved cysteine through the conserved F or W. A D gene is named only where the DNA matches it firmly. Where a row states a size, it is once, few, many or the class of an expanded clone; other rows omit it.

J gene: TRBJ2-7
clone size: -
D gene: TRBD2
V gene: TRBV4-1
CDR3 protein: CASSQGRLAQSSYEQYF
CDR3 DNA: TGCGCCAGCAGCCAAGGCCGACTAGCGCAGAGCTCCTACGAGCAGTACTTC

J gene: TRBJ2-1
clone size: -
D gene: -
V gene: TRBV29-1
CDR3 protein: CSVGRGRGYNEQFF
CDR3 DNA: TGCAGCGTTGGTAGGGGCAGGGGCTACAATGAGCAGTTCTTC

J gene: TRBJ2-3
clone size: -
D gene: TRBD2
V gene: TRBV5-1
CDR3 protein: CASSSLTSGGASTDTQYF
CDR3 DNA: TGCGCCAGCAGCTCCCTGACTAGCGGGGGAGCTAGCACAGATACGCAGTATTTT

J gene: TRBJ2-7
clone size: few
D gene: -
V gene: TRBV7-2
CDR3 protein: CASSLAHWEEQYF
CDR3 DNA: TGTGCCAGCAGCTTAGCGCACTGGGAGGAGCAGTACTTC

J gene: TRBJ2-5
clone size: -
D gene: -
V gene: TRBV4-2
CDR3 protein: CASSPRGAEGGETQYF
CDR3 DNA: TGTGCCAGCAGCCCTCGGGGAGCGGAGGGGGGGGAGACCCAGTACTTC

J gene: TRBJ2-2
clone size: -
D gene: TRBD1
V gene: TRBV2
CDR3 protein: CASRLTGGPGELFF
CDR3 DNA: TGTGCCAGCAGGTTGACAGGGGGCCCCGGGGAGCTGTTTTTT

J gene: TRBJ1-3
clone size: -
D gene: -
V gene: TRBV7-9
CDR3 protein: CATPAGSGNTIYF
CDR3 DNA: TGTGCCACTCCGGCGGGATCTGGAAACACCATATATTTT

J gene: TRBJ2-2
clone size: -
D gene: TRBD2
V gene: TRBV4-2
CDR3 protein: CASSQETGGSNTGELFF
CDR3 DNA: TGTGCCAGCAGCCAGGAAACGGGGGGATCGAACACCGGGGAGCTGTTTTTT

J gene: TRBJ2-6
clone size: few
D gene: -
V gene: TRBV27
CDR3 protein: CASSWGAGANVLTF
CDR3 DNA: TGTGCCAGCTCCTGGGGGGCGGGGGCCAACGTCCTGACTTTC

J gene: TRBJ2-7
clone size: -
D gene: -
V gene: TRBV7-8
CDR3 protein: CASSPGRNYEQYF
CDR3 DNA: TGTGCCAGCAGCCCTGGACGGAACTACGAGCAGTACTTC

J gene: TRBJ1-6
clone size: -
D gene: -
V gene: TRBV7-3
CDR3 protein: CASSLTDLGGFRSPLHF
CDR3 DNA: TGTGCCAGCAGCTTAACTGATCTTGGGGGGTTTCGTTCACCCCTCCACTTT

J gene: TRBJ1-2
clone size: -
D gene: -
V gene: TRBV2
CDR3 protein: CASSEGYGPNYGYTF
CDR3 DNA: TGTGCCAGCAGTGAAGGATACGGTCCTAACTATGGCTACACCTTC

J gene: TRBJ2-3
clone size: -
D gene: TRBD2
V gene: TRBV5-6
CDR3 protein: CASKEGGRAVDTQYF
CDR3 DNA: TGTGCCAGCAAAGAGGGCGGGAGGGCGGTAGATACGCAGTATTTT

J gene: TRBJ1-1
clone size: -
D gene: -
V gene: TRBV6-5
CDR3 protein: CASRQGMNTEAFF
CDR3 DNA: TGTGCCAGCAGGCAGGGTATGAACACTGAAGCTTTCTTT

J gene: TRBJ1-1
clone size: -
D gene: -
V gene: TRBV29-1
CDR3 protein: CSVEDWSANTEAFF
CDR3 DNA: TGCAGCGTTGAAGACTGGTCCGCCAACACTGAAGCTTTCTTT

J gene: TRBJ2-7
clone size: -
D gene: -
V gene: TRBV7-2
CDR3 protein: CASSLILGTSYEQYF
CDR3 DNA: TGTGCCAGCAGCTTAATATTGGGGACATCCTACGAGCAGTACTTC

J gene: TRBJ2-2
clone size: -
D gene: -
V gene: TRBV7-8
CDR3 protein: CASSLVQGNTGELFF
CDR3 DNA: TGTGCCAGCAGCTTAGTTCAGGGGAACACCGGGGAGCTGTTTTTT

J gene: TRBJ2-1
clone size: -
D gene: -
V gene: TRBV7-2
CDR3 protein: CASSLYPAAGNEQFF
CDR3 DNA: TGTGCCAGCAGCTTATACCCGGCCGCGGGAAATGAGCAGTTCTTC

J gene: TRBJ1-3
clone size: few
D gene: -
V gene: TRBV27
CDR3 protein: CASSLSLPADSGNTIYF
CDR3 DNA: TGTGCCAGCAGTTTATCGTTGCCGGCTGACTCTGGAAACACCATATATTTT

J gene: TRBJ2-7
clone size: -
D gene: -
V gene: TRBV4-3
CDR3 protein: CASSQKVGPYDVQYF
CDR3 DNA: TGCGCCAGCAGCCAAAAGGTAGGACCCTACGATGTGCAGTACTTC

J gene: TRBJ2-7
clone size: once
D gene: -
V gene: TRBV7-8
CDR3 protein: CASSLVGGATPYEQYF
CDR3 DNA: TGTGCCAGCAGCTTAGTCGGCGGGGCTACCCCCTACGAGCAGTACTTC

J gene: TRBJ2-1
clone size: -
D gene: TRBD2
V gene: TRBV19
CDR3 protein: CASISGSLEQFF
CDR3 DNA: TGTGCCAGTATTAGCGGGAGCTTAGAGCAGTTCTTC

J gene: TRBJ2-5
clone size: once
D gene: -
V gene: TRBV11-3
CDR3 protein: CASSLDSDRETQYF
CDR3 DNA: TGTGCCAGCAGCTTAGACTCGGACAGAGAGACCCAGTACTTC

J gene: TRBJ1-1
clone size: -
D gene: TRBD1
V gene: TRBV29-1
CDR3 protein: CSVENPPSRQGDTEAFF
CDR3 DNA: TGCAGCGTTGAAAATCCCCCTTCCCGACAGGGGGACACTGAAGCTTTCTTT

J gene: TRBJ2-2
clone size: -
D gene: -
V gene: TRBV6-1
CDR3 protein: CASSFGTRNTGELFF
CDR3 DNA: TGTGCCAGCAGTTTTGGGACTCGGAACACCGGGGAGCTGTTTTTT

J gene: TRBJ1-4
clone size: -
D gene: -
V gene: TRBV28
CDR3 protein: CASRRTGSEREKLFF
CDR3 DNA: TGTGCCAGCAGAAGAACAGGGTCTGAACGTGAAAAACTGTTTTTT

J gene: TRBJ2-5
clone size: -
D gene: TRBD2
V gene: TRBV6-4
CDR3 protein: CASSEFGGQETQYF
CDR3 DNA: TGTGCCAGCAGTGAGTTCGGGGGGCAAGAGACCCAGTACTTC

J gene: TRBJ1-1
clone size: -
D gene: -
V gene: TRBV18
CDR3 protein: CASSPQGTEAFF
CDR3 DNA: TGTGCCAGCTCACCACAGGGCACTGAAGCTTTCTTT

J gene: TRBJ1-6
clone size: -
D gene: -
V gene: TRBV7-2
CDR3 protein: CASSLEAKGSSPLHF
CDR3 DNA: TGTGCCAGCAGCTTAGAGGCCAAAGGTAGTTCACCCCTCCACTTT

J gene: TRBJ2-3
clone size: -
D gene: -
V gene: TRBV7-2
CDR3 protein: CASSLELGPQYF
CDR3 DNA: TGTGCCAGCAGCTTAGAACTAGGCCCGCAGTATTTT

J gene: TRBJ2-2
clone size: -
D gene: -
V gene: TRBV27
CDR3 protein: CASSFGLDTGELFF
CDR3 DNA: TGTGCCAGCAGTTTTGGCCTAGACACCGGGGAGCTGTTTTTT

J gene: TRBJ1-5
clone size: -
D gene: -
V gene: TRBV18
CDR3 protein: CASSPQHAQPQHF
CDR3 DNA: TGTGCCAGCTCACCACAGCACGCTCAGCCCCAGCATTTT

J gene: TRBJ2-3
clone size: few
D gene: TRBD2
V gene: TRBV14
CDR3 protein: CASSRGTSGSGADTQYF
CDR3 DNA: TGTGCCAGCAGCCGCGGGACTAGCGGGAGCGGCGCAGATACGCAGTATTTT

J gene: TRBJ2-3
clone size: -
D gene: -
V gene: TRBV19
CDR3 protein: CASSSLTDTQYF
CDR3 DNA: TGTGCCAGTAGTTCCTTAACAGATACGCAGTATTTT

J gene: TRBJ1-2
clone size: -
D gene: -
V gene: TRBV9
CDR3 protein: CASSVATGGYGYTF
CDR3 DNA: TGTGCCAGCAGCGTAGCTACGGGAGGCTATGGCTACACCTTC